This TCR beta chain was retrieved from a study of OX40 agonist ivuxolimab in advanced cancers. The wider study: The patients received agonistic anti-OX40 (CD134) antibody ivuxolimab.

Trimming left V 1 base short and J 3 bases short, with 10 bases between. The CDR3 covers 15 residues. Germline CDR1 MNHNS, CDR2 SASEGT. The table came from immunoSEQ multiplex PCR; TCRdb's copy has only in-frame clones and leaves some out. The table records nearly 8,500 clones, over 55% of them present only once. This sample comprised CD4+ or CD8+ T cells sorted from blood, obtained in a trial of the OX40 agonist ivuxolimab. The source is an adult with an advanced solid tumor such as melanoma, head and neck, liver or kidney cancer. The chain recombines TRBV6-1 with TRBJ1-5; perhaps TRBD1 as D (5 bases). The CDR3 nucleotides read TGTGCCAGCAGTGAAGGGGGCTTGTCCAATCAGCCCCAGCATTTT. Translation: CASSEGGLSNQPQHF.